This record covers a single T cell receptor (beta chain). Sequencing used immunoSEQ multiplex PCR; TCRdb keeps in-frame clones, though not all of them. The repertoire holds about 120,000 clones, approximately 90% seen once, with approximately 8.4% in the top ten. This record belongs to a study of T cell responses to AZD1222 COVID-19 vaccine. The V gene lost 0 bases and the J gene lost 6 bases, with 12 bases spanning the gap. Germline lookup yields CDR1 MNHEY and CDR2 SVGAGI. CDR3 size: 15 residues. Sequenced here: peripheral blood, sampled on day 0 of AZD1222 vaccination. The TCR sequence derives from an adult in good health. The chain recombines TRBV6-5 with TRBJ1-5; D perhaps matches TRBD1 (5 bases). The CDR3 DNA reads as TGTGCCAGCAGTTACTCGATCGGGGCGGGTCAGCCCCAGCATTTT. Translating it yields CASSYSIGAGQPQHF.